This T cell receptor beta chain appears in the sequencing data of a study of T cell clones after liver transplantation. Study-wide context: Post-transplant blood was tracked for graft-donor-reactive T cell clones identified in a pre-transplant mixed lymphocyte reaction. Three of eight recipients were HCV-positive; others had non-autoimmune, non-viral indications.

This table comes from immunoSEQ multiplex PCR, and its TCRdb copy is limited to in-frame clones, with some not included. Of about 53,000 clones listed, about 81% are singletons. This clone is medium-sized within its sample. Its antigen remains unknown. This CDR3 has 15 amino acids. Germline V CDR1 and CDR2: SGHKS, YYEKEE (reference sequence). Unmatched junction bases numbered 9, after V lost 6 bases and J lost 2 bases. Unstimulated PBMCs were sorted into CD3+CD4+ and CD3+CD8+ populations. General study points: These preliminary findings come from unstandardized post-transplant sampling times.

The TCR sequence derives from a human donor who received a liver transplant. This sequence joins TRBV5-5 and TRBJ2-5; 8 positions agree with TRBD1. Sequenced here: CD4+ T cells from blood, sampled before liver transplant. CDR3 coding DNA: TGTGCCAGCACGCCGGGACAGGCCAGTCAAGAGACCCAGTACTTC. This gives the protein CASTPGQASQETQYF.